This T cell receptor beta chain was identified in a study of cytomegalovirus exposure and HLA in healthy donors. Despite likely unrecorded immune exposures, the donors were nominally healthy at the time of sampling. Overall study findings and caveats: An assumption of roughly uniform sequencing depth across donors underlay the presence/absence analyses. Among donors in an Asian-associated ancestry cluster, a later analysis reportedly found fewer N-insertions than the roughly 680-donor mean.

PCR employed 60 Vbeta and 13 Jbeta primers. Using immunoSEQ multiplex PCR, the repertoire was profiled, and TCRdb retains in-frame clones only, with some absent. The sample table sets out about 130,000 clones. Looked up from germline, CDR1 is SQVTM and CDR2 is ANQGSEA. V lost 4 bases and J 0 bases, leaving 9 bases between the germline ends. There are 13 residues in the CDR3. Remarks on this clone: The antigen remains unidentified. The sample contains more than one DNA sequence encoding this CDR3.

The sequence was obtained from a man under 40 in good health and CMV-seronegative. Sequencing input: PBMCs. The rearrangement links TRBV29-1 to TRBJ1-1, with TRBD1 as a possible D gene (6 bases). CDR3 loop: CSVAGVMNTEAFF. CDR3 bases: TGCAGCGTTGCAGGGGTCATGAACACTGAAGCTTTCTTT.